The rows below give T cell receptor beta chains drawn from one sample of a study of CD8 T cells in ankylosing spondylitis. MiXCR was run by TCRdb on the 5' RACE reads, yielding one entry per CDR3 protein. Of about 260,000 distinct CDR3 sequences in the sample, about 24% were seen once. The sequenced material came from blood, either unsorted or a sorted T cell fraction (not recorded which). The receptors shown here come from a male donor with ankylosing spondylitis or in good health (not recorded which). Each CDR3 is given with its conserved first and last residue. Each record gives: V gene, J gene, clone size, D gene, CDR3 protein, CDR3 DNA. The D gene is left open where the match is weak. Rows give clone size only sometimes, using once, few, many, or a class for an expanded clone.

TRBV3-1	TRBJ2-4	-	TRBD1	CASSPGTGKNIQYF	TGTGCCAGCAGCCCCGGGACAGGGAAAAACATTCAGTACTTC
TRBV5-1	TRBJ1-1	few	-	CASSLAGPEAFF	TGCGCCAGCAGCTTGGCAGGGCCTGAAGCTTTCTTT
TRBV12-3/TRBV12-4	TRBJ2-3	few	-	CASTHQGGGSTDTQYF	TGTGCCAGCACCCACCAGGGAGGGGGCAGCACAGATACGCAGTATTTT
TRBV20-1	TRBJ2-3	many	-	CSASGVGPLGTDTQYF	TGCAGTGCTAGCGGGGTTGGACCGCTAGGCACAGATACGCAGTATTTT
TRBV24-1	TRBJ2-5	many	-	CATRGLNEETQYF	TGTGCCACCAGGGGACTGAACGAAGAGACCCAGTACTTC
TRBV6-1	TRBJ1-1	few	-	CASSRRVNTEAFF	TGTGCCAGCAGTCGCAGAGTGAACACTGAAGCTTTCTTT
TRBV2	TRBJ2-7	many	TRBD1	CASANGQATYEQYF	TGTGCCAGCGCGAATGGACAGGCTACCTACGAGCAGTACTTC
TRBV19	TRBJ2-5	-	TRBD1	CASSPDGRGQGQETQYF	TGTGCCAGTAGTCCCGACGGCAGGGGGCAAGGTCAAGAGACCCAGTACTTC
TRBV7-2	TRBJ2-5	-	TRBD2	CASSLPGGAMETQYF	TGTGCCAGCAGCTTACCCGGGGGGGCCATGGAGACCCAGTACTTC
TRBV28	TRBJ2-7	-	-	CASSLSGLATYEQYF	TGTGCCAGCAGTTTAAGCGGCCTGGCGACCTACGAGCAGTACTTC
TRBV20-1	TRBJ1-1	many	-	CSASQTMNTEAFF	TGCAGTGCTAGTCAGACCATGAACACTGAAGCTTTCTTT
TRBV6-6	TRBJ2-5	few	-	CASSYIRGETQYF	TGTGCCAGCAGTTACATCAGGGGAGAGACCCAGTACTTC
TRBV4-1	TRBJ2-3	many	-	CASSQEAVAANTDTQYF	TGCGCCAGCAGCCAAGAGGCGGTGGCGGCCAACACAGATACGCAGTATTTT
TRBV9	TRBJ2-1	many	-	CASSVGAGGPYNEQFF	TGTGCCAGCAGCGTAGGTGCCGGGGGCCCTTACAATGAGCAGTTCTTC
TRBV20-1	TRBJ1-1	many	TRBD1	CSGDRGSTEAFF	TGCAGTGGTGACAGGGGCTCCACTGAAGCTTTCTTT
TRBV24-1	TRBJ2-1	many	-	CATSDFPQPGYSYNEQFF	TGTGCCACCAGTGATTTTCCTCAGCCAGGGTACTCCTACAATGAGCAGTTCTTC
TRBV6-2/TRBV6-3	TRBJ2-2	many	-	CASSPPALENTGELFF	TGTGCCAGCAGCCCCCCCGCCTTAGAGAACACCGGGGAGCTGTTTTTT
TRBV29-1	TRBJ2-3	-	TRBD2	CSPLRGGAQYF	TGCAGCCCCTTACGGGGGGGTGCGCAGTATTTT
TRBV10-3	TRBJ1-4	many	-	CAISEFGGRGSEKLFF	TGTGCCATCAGTGAATTTGGAGGGCGAGGGAGTGAAAAACTGTTTTTT
TRBV7-2	TRBJ1-2	few	-	CASTSDRANYGYTF	TGTGCCAGCACCTCGGACCGAGCTAACTATGGCTACACCTTC
TRBV20-1	TRBJ1-5	-	-	CSARGGGARQPQHF	TGCAGTGCTAGGGGTGGGGGAGCCAGGCAGCCCCAGCATTTT
TRBV20-1	TRBJ1-2	-	TRBD1	CSASGQGGGNYGYTF	TGCAGTGCTTCCGGACAGGGCGGGGGTAACTATGGCTACACCTTC
TRBV12-3/TRBV12-4	TRBJ2-7	many	-	CASSIRDMAYEQYF	TGTGCCAGCAGTATCCGGGACATGGCCTACGAGCAGTACTTC
TRBV4-1	TRBJ1-6	-	TRBD1	CASSQGYRDRGNSPLHF	TGCGCCAGCAGCCAAGGTTACCGGGACAGGGGGAATTCACCCCTCCACTTT
TRBV6-1	TRBJ2-1	once	TRBD1	CASSETGGSYNEQFF	TGTGCCAGCAGTGAAACAGGGGGCTCCTACAATGAGCAGTTCTTC
TRBV15	TRBJ2-3	many	-	CATSRVALGADTQYF	TGTGCCACCAGCAGAGTCGCCTTAGGGGCAGATACGCAGTATTTT
TRBV7-9	TRBJ1-6	-	-	CASSLSASSPLHF	TGTGCCAGCAGCTTAAGCGCCTCTTCACCCCTCCACTTT
TRBV20-1	TRBJ2-1	many	-	CSARGLNEQFF	TGCAGTGCTAGAGGTCTCAATGAGCAGTTCTTC
TRBV20-1	TRBJ2-7	-	TRBD2	CSAPGWTSGGGTYEQYF	TGCAGTGCCCCCGGCTGGACTAGCGGGGGGGGGACCTACGAGCAGTACTTC
TRBV12-3/TRBV12-4	TRBJ1-2	few	-	CASGTRGYTF	TGTGCCAGCGGCACCCGAGGCTACACCTTC
TRBV19	TRBJ1-1	few	-	CASNSQGMNTEAFF	TGTGCCAGTAACTCGCAAGGGATGAACACTGAAGCTTTCTTT
TRBV7-3	TRBJ2-3	-	-	CASSHTAGRTDTQYF	TGTGCCAGCAGCCACACTGCGGGGCGCACAGATACGCAGTATTTT
TRBV7-2	TRBJ1-2	many	TRBD1	CASSLFTGEGSGYTF	TGTGCCAGCAGCTTATTTACAGGGGAAGGGTCTGGCTACACCTTC
TRBV6-1	TRBJ2-7	few	TRBD1	CASSRAPTGPHEQYF	TGTGCCAGCAGTCGAGCCCCGACAGGGCCTCATGAGCAGTACTTC
TRBV12-3/TRBV12-4	TRBJ2-1	many	TRBD1	CASSPGQGALNEQFF	TGTGCCAGCAGCCCCGGACAGGGGGCTCTCAATGAGCAGTTCTTC
TRBV11-2	TRBJ2-4	many	-	CASSAYLDRLAKNIQYF	TGTGCCAGCAGCGCCTACCTCGACAGGCTAGCCAAAAACATTCAGTACTTC
TRBV29-1	TRBJ2-1	many	-	CSVDGAGNNEQFF	TGCAGCGTTGATGGGGCAGGAAACAATGAGCAGTTCTTC
TRBV20-1	TRBJ2-7	few	TRBD1	CSARDGGQASSYEQYF	TGCAGTGCTAGAGATGGGGGACAGGCCAGCTCCTACGAGCAGTACTTC
TRBV20-1	TRBJ2-7	few	-	CSARDRLEGSYEQYF	TGCAGTGCTAGAGATCGACTGGAGGGTTCCTACGAGCAGTACTTC
TRBV6-1	TRBJ2-1	-	-	CASSVSGAVHEQFF	TGTGCCAGCAGTGTCTCAGGGGCTGTACATGAGCAGTTCTTC
TRBV12-3/TRBV12-4	TRBJ2-5	once	-	CASSLLLDQETQYF	TGTGCCAGCAGTTTACTACTAGACCAAGAGACCCAGTACTTC
TRBV20-1	TRBJ2-5	-	-	CSAPATGARETQYF	TGCAGTGCTCCCGCGACGGGGGCACGGGAGACCCAGTACTTC
TRBV20-1	TRBJ1-2	few	-	CSARRQGRDASGYTF	TGCAGTGCCCGGAGGCAGGGCCGAGATGCAAGCGGCTACACCTTC